This T cell receptor beta chain was identified in a study of blood T cell repertoires in COVID-19. Across the study: From T cells, B-cell-depleted T cells, or PBMCs came the material, which was cDNA or gDNA.

TCRdb's copy holds only in-frame clones and misses some; the assay was immunoSEQ multiplex PCR. The data contain just over 650,000 clones, about 87% of them seen just once; the ten biggest clones take up 0.2% to 0.3%. V was shortened by 3 bases and J by 4 bases, with 9 bases between the two germline ends. CDR3 length: 13 amino acids. This receptor was taken from a woman in her late teens or twenties with acute or convalescent COVID-19. The sequenced sample consisted of peripheral blood. The chain joins TRBV12-3 or TRBV12-4 to TRBJ1-2; D gene ambiguous. CDR3: CASSFGPIYGYTF. CDR3 nucleotide sequence: TGTGCCAGCAGTTTTGGGCCGATCTATGGCTACACCTTC.